These 12 T cell receptor beta chains were sequenced from one sample in a study of PD-L1 blockade in urothelial cancer. Indicated time point: pretreatment peripheral blood. This table comes from immunoSEQ multiplex PCR, and its TCRdb copy is limited to in-frame clones, with some not included. The sample records tens of thousands of clones, 75% to 90% being singletons. This sample comprised PBMCs, obtained around atezolizumab (anti-PD-L1) treatment. The source is a man aged 55 to 70 with urothelial cancer.

V gene TRBV5-6 combines with J gene TRBJ2-3; D uncertain. Trimming pared 1 base from V and 2 bases from J, leaving 5 bases between. CDR1 and CDR2 from the germline V gene are SGHDT and YYEEEE. The CDR3 totals 13 residues. The CDR3 region has the DNA TGTGCCAGCAGCTTGCGACTCACAGATACGCAGTATTTT. Protein product: CASSLRLTDTQYF.

The V and J genes are TRBV5-6 and TRBJ2-5; 8 bases fit TRBD2. This CDR3 is built from 15 residues. Unmatched junction bases numbered 8, after V lost 3 bases and J lost 4 bases. Germline V gives CDR1 SGHDT, CDR2 YYEEEE. The CDR3 nucleotides read TGTGCCAGCAGCTATTACGGGAGGGCCACAGAGACCCAGTACTTC. Its translation: CASSYYGRATETQYF.

The V gene is TRBV5-4, the J gene TRBJ2-3; 8 positions match TRBD2. V trimming: 2 bases; J trimming: 2 bases; junction bases outside the gene matches: 16. The germline V gene encodes CDR1 SGHNT and CDR2 YYREEE (reference sequence). The CDR3 length is 19 residues. The CDR3 DNA reads as TGTGCCAGCAGCTTTCCGGGACTAGGATATTCAGTGAACACAGATACGCAGTATTTT. Translation: CASSFPGLGYSVNTDTQYF.

The chain couples TRBV5-4 to TRBJ1-1, with 8 bases that match TRBD1. CDR3 size: 16 residues. V lost 5 bases and J lost 4; bases outside the gene matches: 13. Germline-derived CDR1 and CDR2 are SGHNT and YYREEE (reference sequence). CDR3 region: CASSPGDRGDGTEAFF. CDR3 DNA sequence: TGTGCCAGCAGTCCAGGAGACAGGGGCGATGGCACTGAAGCTTTCTTT.

The chain is built from TRBV6-5 and TRBJ1-3, with 7 bases fitting TRBD1. The CDR3 spans 14 residues. The V segment lost 9 bases and the J segment 2 bases; nucleotides outside the gene matches: 7. Germline assignment: CDR1 MNHEY and CDR2 SVGAGI. The CDR3 spells CASSGTVTGNTIYF. CDR3 sequence (DNA): TGTGCCAGTTCCGGGACAGTGACTGGAAACACCATATATTTT.

The chain combines TRBV2 with TRBJ2-2; D is possibly TRBD1 (5 bases). Germline CDR1 is SNHLY and CDR2 is FYNNEI. V gave up 6 bases and J gave up 3 bases, with 11 bases separating them. The CDR3 contains 14 residues. Here the CDR3 DNA reads TGTGCCAGCAGGCTTACCAGGGACACCGGGGAGCTGTTTTTT. Its translation: CASRLTRDTGELFF.

The rearrangement uses TRBV5-5 and TRBJ1-4; D not resolved. Germline V gene lookup returns CDR1 SGHKS and CDR2 YYEKEE (reference sequence). The CDR3 covers 15 residues. V shed 2 bases and J shed 0 bases, with 8 bases lying between them. CDR3 protein: CASSLRVATNEKLFF. For the CDR3, the DNA is TGTGCCAGCAGCTTAAGAGTTGCAACTAATGAAAAACTGTTTTTT.

V usage is TRBV7-2 and J usage is TRBJ2-7; 9 bases fit TRBD1. The CDR3 covers 15 residues. Per germline, CDR1 SGHTA and CDR2 FQGNSA. V was clipped by 3 bases and J by 2 bases; unmatched bases: 5. For the CDR3, the DNA is TGTGCCAGCAGCTTCTACAGGGGGCCGGCCTACGAGCAGTACTTC. Protein: CASSFYRGPAYEQYF.

The V and J genes are TRBV7-3 and TRBJ1-1; D perhaps matches TRBD1 (5 bases). The germline V and J ends were trimmed by 4 bases and 1 base, with 13 bases remaining between them. Germline CDR1 and CDR2: SGHTA and FQGTGA. The length of the CDR3 is 15 residues. The CDR3 DNA sequence: TGTGCCAGCAGCTCCTTCCAGGGTCCGAACACTGAAGCTTTCTTT. This sequence encodes CASSSFQGPNTEAFF.

CDR3 loop: CASSLSYAATDTQYF. CDR3 coding DNA: TGTGCCAGCAGCTTAAGTTATGCGGCCACAGATACGCAGTATTTT. This chain joins TRBV7-6 and TRBJ2-3; no clear D gene. Trimming pared 2 bases from V and 2 bases from J, leaving 11 bases between. Germline V gene lookup returns CDR1 SGHVS and CDR2 FNYEAQ. The CDR3 covers 15 residues.

J is TRBJ2-1 and V is TRBV7-9, with 13 nucleotides matching TRBD2. Germline CDR1 and CDR2: SEHNR and FQNEAQ (reference sequence). The CDR3 extends over 16 amino acids. V was pared by 4 bases and J by 7 bases, with 7 bases of the junction left unmatched. This CDR3 is CASSYPGTSGKNEQFF. The CDR3 coding sequence is TGTGCCAGCAGCTACCCCGGGACTAGCGGGAAGAATGAGCAGTTCTTC.

In this sample, this clone turned up a few times. V and J are TRBV5-6 and TRBJ2-6, with D perhaps matching TRBD2 (6 bases). Trimming left V 7 bases short and J 2 bases short, with 10 bases between. The germline V gene has CDR1 SGHDT and CDR2 YYEEEE. The CDR3 has 14 residues. The CDR3 bases are TGTGCCAGCCATCGGGGGACTGGGGCCAACGTCCTGACTTTC. Translating it yields CASHRGTGANVLTF.